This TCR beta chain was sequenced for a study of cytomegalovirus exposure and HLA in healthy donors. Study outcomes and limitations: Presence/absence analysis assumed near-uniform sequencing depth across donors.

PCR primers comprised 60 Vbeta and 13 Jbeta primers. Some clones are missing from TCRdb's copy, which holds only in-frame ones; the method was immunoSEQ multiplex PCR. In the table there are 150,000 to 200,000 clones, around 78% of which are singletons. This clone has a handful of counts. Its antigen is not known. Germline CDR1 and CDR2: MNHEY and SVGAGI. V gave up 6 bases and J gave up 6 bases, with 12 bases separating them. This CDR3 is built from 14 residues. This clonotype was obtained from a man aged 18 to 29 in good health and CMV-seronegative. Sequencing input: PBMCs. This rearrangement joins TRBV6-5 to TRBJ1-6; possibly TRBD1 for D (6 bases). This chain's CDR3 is CASSRTVFNSPLHF. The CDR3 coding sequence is TGTGCCAGCAGCAGGACAGTTTTTAATTCACCCCTCCACTTT.